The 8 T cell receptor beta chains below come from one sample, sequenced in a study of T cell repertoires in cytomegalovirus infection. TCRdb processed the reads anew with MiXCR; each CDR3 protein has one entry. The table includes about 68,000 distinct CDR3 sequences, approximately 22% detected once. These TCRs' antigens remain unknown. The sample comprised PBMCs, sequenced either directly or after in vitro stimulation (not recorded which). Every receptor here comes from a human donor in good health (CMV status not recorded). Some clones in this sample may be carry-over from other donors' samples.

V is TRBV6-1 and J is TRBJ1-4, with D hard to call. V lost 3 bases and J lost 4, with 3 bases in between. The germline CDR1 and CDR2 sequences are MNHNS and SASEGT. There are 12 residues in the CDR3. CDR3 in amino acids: CASSDSNEKLFF. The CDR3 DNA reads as TGTGCCAGCAGTGACAGTAATGAAAAACTGTTTTTT.

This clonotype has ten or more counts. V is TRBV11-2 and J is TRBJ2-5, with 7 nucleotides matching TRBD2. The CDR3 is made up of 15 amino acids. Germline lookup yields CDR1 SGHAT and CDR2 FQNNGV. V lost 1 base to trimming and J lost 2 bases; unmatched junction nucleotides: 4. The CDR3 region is CASSLVLREQETQYF. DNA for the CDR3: TGTGCCAGCAGCTTAGTTTTGCGGGAGCAAGAGACCCAGTACTTC.

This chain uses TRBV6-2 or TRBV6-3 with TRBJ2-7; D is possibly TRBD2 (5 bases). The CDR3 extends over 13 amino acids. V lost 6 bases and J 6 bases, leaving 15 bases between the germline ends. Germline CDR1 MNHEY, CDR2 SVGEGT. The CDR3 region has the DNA TGTGCCAGCAGCGCCGGGAACTTCGCCGAGCAGTACGTC. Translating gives CASSAGNFAEQYV.

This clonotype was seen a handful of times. CDR3 nucleotide sequence: TGTGCCAGCAGTCCTTTAGCGGGAGCGGTGGGCAATGAGCAGTTCTTC. This sequence encodes CASSPLAGAVGNEQFF. The chain has TRBV6-2 or TRBV6-3 and TRBJ2-1; 9 nucleotides align to TRBD2. The CDR3 sequence is 16 residues long. Losses at the gene ends were 5 bases for V and 6 bases for J; bases not matched to a gene: 11. CDR1 is MNHEY and CDR2 is SVGEGT in the germline V gene.

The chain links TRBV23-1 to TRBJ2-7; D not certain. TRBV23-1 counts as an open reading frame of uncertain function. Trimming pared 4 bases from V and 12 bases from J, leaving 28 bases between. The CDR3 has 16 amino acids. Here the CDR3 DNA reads TGCGCCAGCAGTCCCTCGACCAGGACGCCACATCAGTATCCGTACTTC. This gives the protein CASSPSTRTPHQYPYF.

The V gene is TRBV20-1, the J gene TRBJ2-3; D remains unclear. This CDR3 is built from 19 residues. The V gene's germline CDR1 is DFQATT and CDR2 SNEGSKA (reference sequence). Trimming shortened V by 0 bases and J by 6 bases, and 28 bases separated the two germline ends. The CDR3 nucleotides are TGCAGTGCTAGAGATTTTTCGAGTCCCACGGTCAATATGTTTGATACGCAGTATTTT. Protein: CSARDFSSPTVNMFDTQYF.

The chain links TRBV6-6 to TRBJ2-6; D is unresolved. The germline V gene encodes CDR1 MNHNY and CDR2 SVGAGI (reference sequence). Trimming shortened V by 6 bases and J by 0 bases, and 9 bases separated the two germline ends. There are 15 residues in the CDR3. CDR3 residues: CASSPPSSGANVLTF. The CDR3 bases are TGTGCCAGCAGCCCGCCCAGCTCTGGGGCCAACGTCCTGACTTTC.

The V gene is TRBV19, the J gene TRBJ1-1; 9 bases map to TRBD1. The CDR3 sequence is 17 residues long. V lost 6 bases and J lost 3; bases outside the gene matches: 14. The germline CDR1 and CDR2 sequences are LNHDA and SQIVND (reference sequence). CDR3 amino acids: CASRTYETGGTHTEAFF. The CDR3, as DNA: TGTGCCAGTAGAACTTATGAGACAGGGGGAACGCACACTGAAGCTTTCTTT.